The clone carrying this T cell receptor beta chain has a single count. Its antigen is undetermined. The sample is drawn from a study of cytomegalovirus exposure and HLA in healthy donors. Study-wide results and caveats: The listing of 150 or so TCR beta chains classed them as cytomegalovirus-associated.

PCR was performed using 60 Vbeta and 13 Jbeta primers. The assay was immunoSEQ multiplex PCR, and TCRdb's table has in-frame clones only and misses some. The sample has approximately 190,000 clones; about 70% are singletons. J gave up 7 bases and V 7 bases, and 7 bases lay outside the gene matches. CDR3 length equals 14 residues. Germline V gene lookup returns CDR1 MNHNS and CDR2 SASEGT. This TCR derives from a woman between 25 and 40 years old in good health and CMV-seronegative. The specimen sequenced was PBMCs. The chain uses TRBV6-1 and TRBJ1-2, with 12 bases matching TRBD1. CDR3 loop: CASTSGQGAAGYTF. The DNA of the CDR3 is TGTGCCAGCACCTCGGGACAGGGGGCAGCTGGCTACACCTTC.